This is a list of T cell receptor beta chains from one sample in a study of T cells in Graves' hyperthyroidism and ophthalmopathy. Each CDR3 protein gets one entry after TCRdb re-called the multiplex PCR reads with MiXCR. Here the sample spans about 520,000 distinct CDR3 sequences, around 22% being singletons. The sequencing input was blood. All receptors derive from a woman aged 30 to 39 with Graves' ophthalmopathy. The CDR3 runs from the conserved cysteine through the conserved F or W. Each record gives: V gene, J gene, clone size, D gene, CDR3 DNA, CDR3 protein. A D gene is named only where the DNA matches it firmly. Not all rows give a size; the values are once, few, many and, for expanded clones, a class.

v_gene: TRBV3-1; j_gene: TRBJ1-2; abundance: many; d_gene: .; CDR3nt: TGTGCCAGCAGCCATGAGGACCGAGCTAACTATGGCTACACCTTC; CDR3aa: CASSHEDRANYGYTF
v_gene: TRBV12-3/TRBV12-4; j_gene: TRBJ1-2; abundance: many; d_gene: .; CDR3nt: TGTGCCAGCAGTTGGGGGGGCGGAGGGTATGGCTACACCTTC; CDR3aa: CASSWGGGGYGYTF
v_gene: TRBV12-3/TRBV12-4; j_gene: TRBJ1-2; abundance: few; d_gene: TRBD1; CDR3nt: TGTGCCAGCAGGCCGCAGGGGGCGCGTGGCTACACCTTC; CDR3aa: CASRPQGARGYTF
v_gene: TRBV6-5; j_gene: TRBJ1-1; abundance: many; d_gene: .; CDR3nt: TGTGCCAGCAGTTACTCTTGGGGGGGAGCTGAAGCTTTCTTT; CDR3aa: CASSYSWGGAEAFF
v_gene: TRBV27; j_gene: TRBJ2-7; abundance: many; d_gene: .; CDR3nt: TGTGCCAGCAGTTTGGATCCGGGACAAGGCTACGAGCAGTACTTC; CDR3aa: CASSLDPGQGYEQYF
v_gene: TRBV9; j_gene: TRBJ1-2; abundance: .; d_gene: .; CDR3nt: TGTGCCAGCAGCACTACCCCGACGGGGACCGTTAAAAACTATGGCTACACCTTC; CDR3aa: CASSTTPTGTVKNYGYTF
v_gene: TRBV7-3; j_gene: TRBJ1-2; abundance: .; d_gene: .; CDR3nt: TGTGCCAGCAGCTGGGGACCGGGAGAGCAAGGTGGCTACACCTTC; CDR3aa: CASSWGPGEQGGYTF
v_gene: TRBV10-1; j_gene: TRBJ1-1; abundance: .; d_gene: .; CDR3nt: TGCGCCAGCAGTCAGACAAGGAAAAACACTGAAGCTTTCTTT; CDR3aa: CASSQTRKNTEAFF
v_gene: TRBV19; j_gene: TRBJ2-2; abundance: many; d_gene: .; CDR3nt: TGTGCCAGTAGTATATCTCCGAACACCGGGGAGCTGTTTTTT; CDR3aa: CASSISPNTGELFF
v_gene: TRBV6-2/TRBV6-3; j_gene: TRBJ1-1; abundance: many; d_gene: TRBD1; CDR3nt: TGTGCCAGCAGTTATGACAGGGAACCGGAGTGGACTGAAGCTTTCTTT; CDR3aa: CASSYDREPEWTEAFF
v_gene: TRBV20-1; j_gene: TRBJ2-5; abundance: many; d_gene: .; CDR3nt: TGCAGTGCTAGACCGGGGCAAGAGACCCAGTACTTC; CDR3aa: CSARPGQETQYF
v_gene: TRBV6-1; j_gene: TRBJ2-7; abundance: .; d_gene: .; CDR3nt: TGTGCCAGCAGTGTTAGTCAGGGTCTACGAGAGCAGTACTTC; CDR3aa: CASSVSQGLREQYF
v_gene: TRBV12-3/TRBV12-4; j_gene: TRBJ1-2; abundance: many; d_gene: .; CDR3nt: TGTGCCAGCACTCAAGGAACAGCATATGGCTACACCTTC; CDR3aa: CASTQGTAYGYTF
v_gene: TRBV5-1; j_gene: TRBJ2-7; abundance: few; d_gene: .; CDR3nt: TGCGCCAGTATGTGGGGTGACAGTCCATACTACGAGCAGTACTTC; CDR3aa: CASMWGDSPYYEQYF
v_gene: TRBV20-1; j_gene: TRBJ2-2; abundance: many; d_gene: .; CDR3nt: TGCAGTGCTAGAAACGGGGAGCTGTTTTTT; CDR3aa: CSARNGELFF
v_gene: TRBV2; j_gene: TRBJ1-3; abundance: many; d_gene: TRBD1; CDR3nt: TGTGCCAGCAGTGAAGTCACAGGGGGCTCTGGAAACACCATATATTTT; CDR3aa: CASSEVTGGSGNTIYF
v_gene: TRBV12-3/TRBV12-4; j_gene: TRBJ1-5; abundance: once; d_gene: .; CDR3nt: TGTGCCAGCAGTTTGTTCGGGGCTACTAAGGAGCCCCAGCATTTT; CDR3aa: CASSLFGATKEPQHF
v_gene: TRBV28; j_gene: TRBJ2-7; abundance: many; d_gene: .; CDR3nt: TGTGCCAGCAGGTCGACAGAATACGAGCAGTACTTC; CDR3aa: CASRSTEYEQYF
v_gene: TRBV29-1; j_gene: TRBJ2-7; abundance: many; d_gene: .; CDR3nt: TGCAGCGTTGTTACAGGGGGGGGAAGCTCCTACGAGCAGTACTTC; CDR3aa: CSVVTGGGSSYEQYF
v_gene: TRBV11-2; j_gene: TRBJ2-4; abundance: .; d_gene: TRBD2; CDR3nt: TGTGCCAGCAGCTTAGGTATGGGAGCGGGGCCTCAGTACTTC; CDR3aa: CASSLGMGAGPQYF
v_gene: TRBV20-1; j_gene: TRBJ2-5; abundance: many; d_gene: TRBD2; CDR3nt: TGCAGTGCTCCAATCAGCGGGGGCCCAAAGGCCCAGTACTTC; CDR3aa: CSAPISGGPKAQYF
v_gene: TRBV20-1; j_gene: TRBJ2-2; abundance: many; d_gene: .; CDR3nt: TGCAGTGCTAGAGATATAGGGCCCGGGGAGCTGTTTTTT; CDR3aa: CSARDIGPGELFF
v_gene: TRBV12-3/TRBV12-4; j_gene: TRBJ1-3; abundance: .; d_gene: .; CDR3nt: TGTGCCAGCAGGCACCGGGCAAGTGGAAACACCATATATTTT; CDR3aa: CASRHRASGNTIYF
v_gene: TRBV11-1; j_gene: TRBJ2-7; abundance: few; d_gene: .; CDR3nt: TGTGCCAGCAGCCCAAGCTTAGATTGGTCCGGCGGCGAGCAGTACTTC; CDR3aa: CASSPSLDWSGGEQYF
v_gene: TRBV5-6; j_gene: TRBJ2-5; abundance: many; d_gene: .; CDR3nt: TGTGCCAGCAGCTATTGGACCCTGAGGGAGACCCAGTACTTC; CDR3aa: CASSYWTLRETQYF
v_gene: TRBV6-5; j_gene: TRBJ1-1; abundance: many; d_gene: TRBD1; CDR3nt: TGTGCCAGCAGTTACTCGATAGGACAGGGGAACACTGAAGCTTTCTTT; CDR3aa: CASSYSIGQGNTEAFF
v_gene: TRBV10-3; j_gene: TRBJ1-1; abundance: many; d_gene: .; CDR3nt: TGTGCCATCAGTGATTCCCAGAACACTGAAGCTTTCTTT; CDR3aa: CAISDSQNTEAFF
v_gene: TRBV7-6; j_gene: TRBJ1-3; abundance: many; d_gene: .; CDR3nt: TGTGCCAGCAGCTTAGATAAGGGGCAGGACACCATATATTTT; CDR3aa: CASSLDKGQDTIYF
v_gene: TRBV7-9; j_gene: TRBJ1-2; abundance: many; d_gene: .; CDR3nt: TGTGCCAGCAGCCCGCCCAACAGGGACCGGTATGGCTACACCTTC; CDR3aa: CASSPPNRDRYGYTF
v_gene: TRBV20-1; j_gene: TRBJ2-7; abundance: .; d_gene: TRBD1; CDR3nt: TGCAGTGCTAGAGATTGGGGACAGGGAGCCTACGAGCAGTACTTC; CDR3aa: CSARDWGQGAYEQYF
v_gene: TRBV6-5; j_gene: TRBJ1-1; abundance: .; d_gene: TRBD1; CDR3nt: TGTGCCAGCAGTTACACAGGGACAGATGAAGCTTTCTTT; CDR3aa: CASSYTGTDEAFF
v_gene: TRBV12-3/TRBV12-4; j_gene: TRBJ2-5; abundance: .; d_gene: TRBD1; CDR3nt: TGTGCCAGCAGTTTTAAGGGGGCGATTGAGACCCAGTACTTC; CDR3aa: CASSFKGAIETQYF
v_gene: TRBV30; j_gene: TRBJ1-2; abundance: many; d_gene: .; CDR3nt: TGTGCCCGGAACAGGGTGCAGGGCTACACCTTC; CDR3aa: CARNRVQGYTF
v_gene: TRBV12-3/TRBV12-4; j_gene: TRBJ1-2; abundance: many; d_gene: TRBD1; CDR3nt: TGTGCCAGCAGTACGGGACAGGGGGTCGGCTACACCTTC; CDR3aa: CASSTGQGVGYTF
v_gene: TRBV6-2/TRBV6-3; j_gene: TRBJ2-2; abundance: few; d_gene: .; CDR3nt: TGTGCCAGCAGTTATAGACAGGCCGGGGAGCTGTTTTTT; CDR3aa: CASSYRQAGELFF
v_gene: TRBV6-1; j_gene: TRBJ1-1; abundance: many; d_gene: .; CDR3nt: TGTGCCAGTAGACAGGAGACTTACATGAACACTGAAGCTTTCTTT; CDR3aa: CASRQETYMNTEAFF
v_gene: TRBV11-1; j_gene: TRBJ1-1; abundance: many; d_gene: .; CDR3nt: TGTGCCAGCAGCTTTGTTCTTAACACTGAAGCTTTCTTT; CDR3aa: CASSFVLNTEAFF
v_gene: TRBV20-1; j_gene: TRBJ2-5; abundance: few; d_gene: TRBD2; CDR3nt: TGCAGTGGAAGGGGACTAGCGGGAACCTTCCAAGAGACCCAGTACTTC; CDR3aa: CSGRGLAGTFQETQYF
v_gene: TRBV3-1; j_gene: TRBJ2-5; abundance: few; d_gene: .; CDR3nt: TGTGCCAGCAGCCAAGGGACCCAAGAGACCAAGTACTTC; CDR3aa: CASSQGTQETKYF
v_gene: TRBV20-1; j_gene: TRBJ2-2; abundance: many; d_gene: TRBD2; CDR3nt: TGCAGTGCTATGGTAGCGGGGGCCGCGAACACCGGGGAGCTGTTTTTT; CDR3aa: CSAMVAGAANTGELFF
v_gene: TRBV6-1; j_gene: TRBJ2-5; abundance: many; d_gene: .; CDR3nt: TGTGCCAGCAGTGTCGGTATTCTCCAAGAGACCCAGTACTTC; CDR3aa: CASSVGILQETQYF
v_gene: TRBV30; j_gene: TRBJ1-1; abundance: .; d_gene: .; CDR3nt: TGTGCCTGGAGTAAGGGGACTGAAGCTTTCTTT; CDR3aa: CAWSKGTEAFF
v_gene: TRBV4-1; j_gene: TRBJ1-3; abundance: few; d_gene: .; CDR3nt: TGCTCCAGCAGCCAAAAGCAGGACGGATTAGATGCTGGAAACACCATATATTTT; CDR3aa: CSSSQKQDGLDAGNTIYF
v_gene: TRBV11-2; j_gene: TRBJ1-1; abundance: many; d_gene: TRBD1; CDR3nt: TGTGCCAGCAGCTTAGCACGACAGGGTGGTGAAGCTTTCTTT; CDR3aa: CASSLARQGGEAFF
v_gene: TRBV6-1; j_gene: TRBJ1-1; abundance: .; d_gene: .; CDR3nt: TGTGCCAGCAGTGAATCGGGACTTATGGGGGCTGAAGCTTTCTTT; CDR3aa: CASSESGLMGAEAFF
v_gene: TRBV27; j_gene: TRBJ1-1; abundance: many; d_gene: .; CDR3nt: TGTGCCAGCAGTTTATCTTTGGCCTTGGGTGAAGCTTTCTTT; CDR3aa: CASSLSLALGEAFF
v_gene: TRBV7-8; j_gene: TRBJ1-2; abundance: many; d_gene: TRBD1; CDR3nt: TGTGCCAGCAGCCAGGGACAGTATGGCTACACCTTC; CDR3aa: CASSQGQYGYTF
v_gene: TRBV6-1; j_gene: TRBJ1-3; abundance: many; d_gene: .; CDR3nt: TGTGCCAGCAGTGAAAATCATCAGGGATTTAGAAACACCATATATTTT; CDR3aa: CASSENHQGFRNTIYF
v_gene: TRBV7-3; j_gene: TRBJ2-6; abundance: .; d_gene: .; CDR3nt: TGTGCCAGCAGCTCAGAGGGTGGGGCCAACGTCCTGACTTTC; CDR3aa: CASSSEGGANVLTF
v_gene: TRBV27; j_gene: TRBJ1-2; abundance: many; d_gene: TRBD1; CDR3nt: TGTGCCAGCAGCCAAAGACAGGGGGGACTGAACTATGGCTACACCTTC; CDR3aa: CASSQRQGGLNYGYTF
v_gene: TRBV27; j_gene: TRBJ1-2; abundance: many; d_gene: TRBD1; CDR3nt: TGTGCCAGCAGTTTAAACAGGGGAGTCTATGGCTACACCTTC; CDR3aa: CASSLNRGVYGYTF
v_gene: TRBV11-1; j_gene: TRBJ1-2; abundance: .; d_gene: .; CDR3nt: TGTGCCAGCAGCTTCTCGACAGGCGGCTACACCTTC; CDR3aa: CASSFSTGGYTF
v_gene: TRBV19; j_gene: TRBJ2-1; abundance: many; d_gene: .; CDR3nt: TGTGCCAGTAGTATAGATGACTGGGGGAATGAGCAGTTCTTC; CDR3aa: CASSIDDWGNEQFF
v_gene: TRBV11-2; j_gene: TRBJ2-5; abundance: .; d_gene: .; CDR3nt: TGTGCCAGCAGCTTAGTGCGGGACCTCGGGGAGACCCAGTACTTC; CDR3aa: CASSLVRDLGETQYF
v_gene: TRBV2; j_gene: TRBJ1-1; abundance: once; d_gene: TRBD1; CDR3nt: TGTGCCAGCAGTACCACAGGGGGTTCAAACACTGAAGCTTTCTTT; CDR3aa: CASSTTGGSNTEAFF